This T cell receptor (beta chain) was identified during a study of blood T cell repertoires in COVID-19. Study overall: Samples of COVID-19 (acute and convalescent) were obtained from the United States, Italy and Spain.

Here immunoSEQ multiplex PCR was the method, and the copy in TCRdb shows in-frame clones only, minus some. Of 150,000 or so clones listed, 90% to 95% were seen once; the top ten hold under 5%. Trimming left V 5 bases short and J 9 bases short, with 16 bases between. CDR1 and CDR2 (germline): SGHTA, FQGNSA. The CDR3 totals 13 residues. The rearrangement links TRBV7-2 to TRBJ1-2; a possible D gene is TRBD1 (6 bases). The receptor's source is a woman in her forties or fifties with acute or convalescent COVID-19. The material sequenced was peripheral blood. CDR3 nucleotides: TGTGCCAGCAGCCAGGGACAAGTTTTGAGCTACACCTTC. Protein product: CASSQGQVLSYTF. The whole variable domain, filled in from reference TRBV7-2 and TRBJ1-2, reads GAGVSQSPSNKVTEKGKDVELRCDPISGHTALYWYRQSLGQGLEFLIYFQGNSAPDKSGLPSDRFSAERTGGSVSTLTIQRTQQEDSAVYLCASSQGQVLSYTFGSGTRLTVV.